These 25 T cell receptor beta chains came from one sample sequenced in a study of T cells after posttransplantation cyclophosphamide (dated by TCRdb to about 2016). Receptor libraries were prepared by the immunoSEQ multiplex PCR assay. TCRdb stores this immuneACCESS table with in-frame sequences only. Part of the clones is absent; in the studies checked, under half of the shortfall reflects unresolved V genes, and no reason is known for the rest. In all, the sample holds tens of thousands of clones, and roughly 84% of those were seen once. The ten largest clones represent around 2.8% of the sample. The specimen sequenced was PBMCs. These receptors all come from a man aged 30-40 years with a blood cancer, CMV-positive, and with a related stem cell donor.

The CDR3 DNA sequence: TGTGCCAGCAACCCCCAGCTTCCCGGGACTGAAGCTTTCTTT. Translated: CASNPQLPGTEAFF. This chain joins TRBV2 and TRBJ1-1; D is uncertain. This CDR3 has 14 residues. Germline CDR1 and CDR2: SNHLY and FYNNEI. Between the trimmed V and J ends, which lost 7 bases and 5 bases, there was a span of 17 bases.

The CDR3 region has the DNA TGCAGCGTTGACCCCCGGAGGGCCGGCGGTAGGACTGAAGCTTTCTTT. This codes for CSVDPRRAGGRTEAFF. This chain links TRBV29-1 with TRBJ1-1; D uncertain. V gave up 3 bases and J gave up 5 bases, with 22 bases separating them. This CDR3 comprises 16 residues. Looked up from germline, CDR1 is SQVTM and CDR2 is ANQGSEA. Full variable domain (outside the CDR3, taken from reference TRBV29-1 and TRBJ1-1): SAVISQKPSRDICQRGTSLTIQCQVDSQVTMMFWYRQQPGQSLTLIATANQGSEATYESGFVIDKFPISRPNLTFSTLTVSNMSPEDSSIYLCSVDPRRAGGRTEAFFGQGTRLTVV.

The chain has TRBV11-2 and TRBJ2-3; weak D call: TRBD1 (5 bases). Per germline, CDR1 SGHAT and CDR2 FQNNGV. The CDR3 length is 17 residues. V was trimmed by 5 bases and J by 2 bases, leaving 20 bases between them. The CDR3 DNA reads TGTGCCAGCAGCCAAAGACAGATCCCAATACACACAGATACGCAGTATTTT. This gives the protein CASSQRQIPIHTDTQYF. Full variable domain (rest looked up from reference TRBV11-2 and TRBJ2-3): EAGVAQSPRYKIIEKRQSVAFWCNPISGHATLYWYQQILGQGPKLLIQFQNNGVVDDSQLPKDRFSAERLKGVDSTLKIQPAKLEDSAVYLCASSQRQIPIHTDTQYFGPGTRLTVL.

As DNA, the CDR3 is TGTGCCAGCAGTTACGGGACAGGGAACACTGAAGCTTTCTTT. It translates to CASSYGTGNTEAFF. V gene TRBV6-5 combines with J gene TRBJ1-1, with 8 bases aligning to TRBD1. V dropped 2 bases and J dropped 1; count of bases not matched to a gene: 0. The CDR3 length is 14 residues. Germline assignment: CDR1 MNHEY and CDR2 SVGAGI.

The V gene is TRBV6-5, the J gene TRBJ2-7; 11 bases are a match to TRBD2. Germline CDR1 reads MNHEY; CDR2 reads SVGAGI. This CDR3 is 15 amino acids long. Trimming took 0 bases from V and 2 from J; bases not matched to a gene: 0. The CDR3 bases are TGTGCCAGCAGTTACTCGACTAGCGGGACCTACGAGCAGTACTTC. Protein product: CASSYSTSGTYEQYF.

The rearrangement joins TRBV7-3 to TRBJ2-5; 10 nucleotides line up with TRBD1. The trim removed 1 base at V and 5 bases at J, leaving 4 bases unmatched. This CDR3 has 15 residues. Looked up from germline, CDR1 is SGHTA and CDR2 is FQGTGA. The CDR3 coding sequence is TGTGCCAGCAGCTTAAATCCGGACAGGGGGGAGACCCAGTACTTC. Its translation: CASSLNPDRGETQYF.

The J gene is TRBJ2-1, the V gene TRBV4-1; weak D call: TRBD1 (6 bases). Trimming removed 6 bases at V and 6 bases at J, with 12 bases between. The CDR3 has 13 residues. Germline V CDR1 and CDR2: MGHRA, YSYEKL. CDR3 loop: CASRKRGSNEQFF. CDR3 coding DNA: TGCGCCAGCAGAAAGAGGGGGAGCAATGAGCAGTTCTTC.

The chain is built from TRBV4-1 and TRBJ1-2; D is uncertain. The V gene's germline CDR1 is MGHRA and CDR2 YSYEKL. V was trimmed by 1 base and J by 6 bases, leaving 15 bases between them. The CDR3 spans 15 residues. The CDR3 DNA reads TGCGCCAGCAGCCAAGGGCCTTTGAGGGTCGATGGCTACACCTTC. It encodes CASSQGPLRVDGYTF.

The V gene is TRBV28, the J gene TRBJ1-5, with 9 bases identical to TRBD1. The CDR3 totals 13 residues. After removal of 5 bases from V and 6 bases from J, the junction contained 2 bases not matched to a gene. CDR1 MDHEN and CDR2 SYDVKM come from the germline V gene. CDR3 sequence: CASSRDRAQPQHF. The CDR3 DNA reads TGTGCCAGCAGTCGGGACAGGGCTCAGCCCCAGCATTTT.

V is TRBV6-5 and J is TRBJ1-1, with no clear D. The V and J ends lost 2 bases and 3 bases respectively, with 7 bases between them. The CDR3 is 13 amino acids. From germline, CDR1 is MNHEY and CDR2 SVGAGI. CDR3 sequence (DNA): TGTGCCAGCAGTTACGAGGCCGACACTGAAGCTTTCTTT. Its protein is CASSYEADTEAFF.

This chain connects TRBV2 to TRBJ1-3, with 7 bases matching TRBD1. The length of the CDR3 is 14 residues. V gave up 7 bases and J gave up 1 base; unmatched junction bases: 4. The germline V gene encodes CDR1 SNHLY and CDR2 FYNNEI. The CDR3, as DNA: TGTGCCAGCAAACAGGGGCAGTCTGGAAACACCATATATTTT. Residues: CASKQGQSGNTIYF. Full variable domain (outside the CDR3, taken from reference TRBV2 and TRBJ1-3): EPEVTQTPSHQVTQMGQEVILRCVPISNHLYFYWYRQILGQKVEFLVSFYNNEISEKSEIFDDQFSVERPDGSNFTLKIRSTKLEDSAMYFCASKQGQSGNTIYFGEGSWLTVV.

The chain combines TRBV7-9 with TRBJ2-1, with TRBD2 matching 12 bases. The V segment lost 4 bases and the J segment 1 base; nucleotides outside the gene matches: 5. Germline V gene data show CDR1 as SEHNR and CDR2 as FQNEAQ (reference sequence). This CDR3 has 17 amino acids. In nucleotides, the CDR3 is TGTGCCAGCAGCTCCTTACTAGCGGGAGGTTCCTACAATGAGCAGTTCTTC. Translating it yields CASSSLLAGGSYNEQFF.

The V gene is TRBV5-4, the J gene TRBJ2-5; the D is unclear. Germline V gene lookup returns CDR1 SGHNT and CDR2 YYREEE (reference sequence). CDR3 length equals 13 residues. The V end lost 1 base, the J end lost 5 bases, and 9 bases lay between the germline ends. The CDR3 nucleotides read TGTGCCAGCAGCTTGCGGTCGGAGGAGACCCAGTACTTC. It yields the protein CASSLRSEETQYF.

V and J are TRBV25-1 and TRBJ2-1; 10 bases align to TRBD2. CDR1 is MGHDK and CDR2 is SYGVNS in the germline V gene. Germline trimming cut 4 bases from V and 1 base from J; bases unmatched to any gene: 4. The CDR3 is made up of 16 amino acids. This CDR3 is CASSAIAGGSYNEQFF. The CDR3 coding sequence is TGTGCCAGCAGTGCGATAGCGGGAGGATCCTACAATGAGCAGTTCTTC.

The chain recombines TRBV27 with TRBJ2-1, with D perhaps TRBD2 (6 bases). The V gene lost 6 bases and the J gene lost 3 bases, with 15 bases spanning the gap. The CDR3 totals 15 residues. Germline V gene lookup returns CDR1 MNHEY and CDR2 SMNVEV (reference sequence). This CDR3 is CASSWAGSLYNEQFF. The CDR3 bases are TGTGCCAGCAGCTGGGCGGGGAGCCTCTACAATGAGCAGTTCTTC.

This chain connects TRBV7-8 to TRBJ1-3; D not certain. The CDR3 runs to 15 residues. The V gene's germline CDR1 is SGHVS and CDR2 FQNEAQ. Trimming shortened V by 3 bases and J by 0 bases, and 9 bases separated the two germline ends. The CDR3 region has the DNA TGTGCCAGCAGCTTCATGACTAGCTCTGGAAACACCATATATTTT. Its translation: CASSFMTSSGNTIYF.

The chain has TRBV7-2 and TRBJ2-1; 13 nucleotides match TRBD2. Germline loops: CDR1 SGHTA, CDR2 FQGNSA. The CDR3 has 16 amino acids. V shed 5 bases, J shed 5 bases, and the junction held 6 bases outside the gene matches. The CDR3 protein is CASSAPGTSGNNEQFF. The DNA for the CDR3 is TGTGCCAGCAGCGCGCCCGGGACTAGCGGGAACAATGAGCAGTTCTTC.

The CDR3 nucleotides read TGCGCCAGCAGCCTCGGAAGAGGGGGTAACTATGGCTACACCTTC. Encoded protein: CASSLGRGGNYGYTF. J is TRBJ1-2 and V is TRBV4-3; D is possibly TRBD1 (6 bases). The germline CDR1 and CDR2 sequences are LGHNA and YSLEER. V gave up 4 bases and J gave up 1 base, with 13 bases separating them. The CDR3 contains 15 residues.

The chain uses TRBV18 and TRBJ2-7; 7 nucleotides align to TRBD2. The CDR3 is made up of 18 amino acids. V lost 1 base to trimming and J lost 1 base; unmatched junction nucleotides: 13. CDR1 is KGHSH, CDR2 LQKENI, per germline. The CDR3 DNA reads TGTGCCAGCTCACCACAGGGGACTATCGGGGTGGGGTCCTACGAGCAGTACTTC. This encodes CASSPQGTIGVGSYEQYF.

The V gene is TRBV28, the J gene TRBJ1-1, with TRBD1 identical over 7 bases. This CDR3 has 16 amino acids. Trimming at V came to 8 bases and at J to 0 bases, leaving 12 bases not matched to a gene. Germline CDR1 reads MDHEN; CDR2 reads SYDVKM. The CDR3 DNA reads as TGTGCCAGCCCCCCCGGACAGGCAATTATGAACACTGAAGCTTTCTTT. It specifies CASPPGQAIMNTEAFF.

The CDR3 here is CASSLGGASYEQYF. For the CDR3, the DNA is TGTGCCAGCAGCTTAGGCGGCGCTTCCTACGAGCAGTACTTC. This chain joins TRBV7-2 and TRBJ2-7; D uncertain. V was trimmed by 1 base and J by 1 base, leaving 8 bases between them. The V gene's germline CDR1 is SGHTA and CDR2 FQGNSA. The CDR3 extends over 14 amino acids.

This clone appeared a few times. CDR3 DNA: TGTGCCAGCAGTTTGGTGGGGGAGGGCAATGAGCAGTTCTTC. Amino acids: CASSLVGEGNEQFF. The chain employs TRBV27 and TRBJ2-1; 7 nucleotides agree with TRBD2. The CDR3 is 14 amino acids. V trimming: 3 bases; J trimming: 6 bases; junction bases outside the gene matches: 5. Germline V gene lookup returns CDR1 MNHEY and CDR2 SMNVEV (reference sequence).

The rearrangement links TRBV27 to TRBJ2-5; TRBD2 aligns across 9 bases. The CDR3 extends over 16 amino acids. V lost 1 base, J lost 5 bases, and 8 bases stayed unmatched. Looked up from germline, CDR1 is MNHEY and CDR2 is SMNVEV (reference sequence). CDR3 amino acids: CASSLFLAGAGETQYF. The CDR3 coding sequence is TGTGCCAGCAGTTTATTCTTAGCGGGAGCGGGGGAGACCCAGTACTTC.

There are a few counts of this clone. The rearrangement links TRBV2 to TRBJ2-1, with D possibly being TRBD2 (5 bases). Germline V CDR1 and CDR2: SNHLY, FYNNEI. Trimming pared 3 bases from V and 0 bases from J, leaving 9 bases between. The CDR3 is 15 amino acids. CDR3 sequence (DNA): TGTGCCAGCAGTGACGGAGGATACTCCTACAATGAGCAGTTCTTC. Its translation: CASSDGGYSYNEQFF.

The V call is TRBV18, the J call TRBJ2-1; 7 bases are shared with TRBD2. In germline, CDR1 is KGHSH, CDR2 LQKENI. The CDR3 spans 18 residues. The J segment lost 0 bases and the V segment lost 1 base, leaving 9 bases of the junction unmatched. The CDR3 DNA follows: TGTGCCAGCTCACCACGTCTAGCGGCTATGAGCTCCTACAATGAGCAGTTCTTC. Translating gives CASSPRLAAMSSYNEQFF.